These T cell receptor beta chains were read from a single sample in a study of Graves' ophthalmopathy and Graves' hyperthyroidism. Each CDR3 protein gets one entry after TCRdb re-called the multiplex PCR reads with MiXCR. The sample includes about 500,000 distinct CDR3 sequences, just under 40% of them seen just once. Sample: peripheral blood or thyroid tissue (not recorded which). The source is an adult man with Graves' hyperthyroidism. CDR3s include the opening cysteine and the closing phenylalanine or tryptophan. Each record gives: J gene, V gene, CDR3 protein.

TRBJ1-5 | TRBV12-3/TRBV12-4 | CASSIRQGTSNQPQHF
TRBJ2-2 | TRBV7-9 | CASSLAGRGSTGELFF
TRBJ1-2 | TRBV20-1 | CSARSDIGLYGYTF
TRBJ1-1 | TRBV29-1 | CSFGTGGGAEAFF
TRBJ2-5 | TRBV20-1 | CSAASGYGGQETQYF
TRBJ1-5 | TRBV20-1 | CSALPGQGYSNQPQHF
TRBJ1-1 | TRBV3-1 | CASSPGQGYEGDTEAFF
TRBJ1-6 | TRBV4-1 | CASSHLKGTGVGSPLHF
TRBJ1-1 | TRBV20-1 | CSARDIVPGMNTEAFF
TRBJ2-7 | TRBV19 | CASSMNSYEQYF
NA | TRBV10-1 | CASSEGSGGGDEQFF
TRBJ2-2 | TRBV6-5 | CASSPRYTGELFF
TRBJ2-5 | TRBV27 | CASSLLGLAGQETQYF
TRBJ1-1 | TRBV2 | CASVRGQDGNTEAFF
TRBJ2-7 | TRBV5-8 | CASSLVGNSYEQYF
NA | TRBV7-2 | CASSLVMNEQFF
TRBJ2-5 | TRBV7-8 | CASSQDGAAETQYF
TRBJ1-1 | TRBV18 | CASSPRRQGSTEAFF
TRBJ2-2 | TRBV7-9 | CASEGGTDPELFF
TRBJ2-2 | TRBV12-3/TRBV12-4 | CASSFGGSNTGELFF
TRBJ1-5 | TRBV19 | CASSIGDRAGNQPQHF
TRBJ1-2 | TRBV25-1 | CAWRLDRAGGYTF
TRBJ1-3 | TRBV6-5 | CASSLSAGLLGNTIYF
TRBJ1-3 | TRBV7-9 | CASSSAGAGNTIYF